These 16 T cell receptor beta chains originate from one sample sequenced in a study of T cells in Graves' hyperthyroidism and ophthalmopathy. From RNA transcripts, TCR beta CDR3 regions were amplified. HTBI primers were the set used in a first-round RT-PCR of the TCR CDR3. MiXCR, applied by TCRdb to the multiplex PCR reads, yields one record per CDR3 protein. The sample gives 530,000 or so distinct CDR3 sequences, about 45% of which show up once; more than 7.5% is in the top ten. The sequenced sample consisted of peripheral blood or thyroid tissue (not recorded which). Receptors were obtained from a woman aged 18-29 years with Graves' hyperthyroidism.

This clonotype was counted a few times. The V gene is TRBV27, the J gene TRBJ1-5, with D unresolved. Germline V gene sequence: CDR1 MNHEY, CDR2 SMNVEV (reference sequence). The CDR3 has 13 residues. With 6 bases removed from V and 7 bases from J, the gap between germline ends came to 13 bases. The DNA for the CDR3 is TGTGCCAGCAGCGCTGTGGAAGACCAGCCCCAGCATTTT. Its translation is CASSAVEDQPQHF.

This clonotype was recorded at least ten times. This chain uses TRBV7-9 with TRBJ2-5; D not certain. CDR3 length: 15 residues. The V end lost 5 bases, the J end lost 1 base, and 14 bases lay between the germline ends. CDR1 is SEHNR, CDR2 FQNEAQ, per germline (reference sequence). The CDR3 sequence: CASSGPRLLQETQYF. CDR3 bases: TGTGCCAGCAGCGGCCCGAGACTGCTCCAAGAGACCCAGTACTTC. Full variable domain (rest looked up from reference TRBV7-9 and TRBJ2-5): DTGVSQNPRHKITKRGQNVTFRCDPISEHNRLYWYRQTLGQGPEFLTYFQNEAQLEKSRLLSDRFSAERPKGSFSTLEIQRTEQGDSAMYLCASSGPRLLQETQYFGPGTRLLVL.

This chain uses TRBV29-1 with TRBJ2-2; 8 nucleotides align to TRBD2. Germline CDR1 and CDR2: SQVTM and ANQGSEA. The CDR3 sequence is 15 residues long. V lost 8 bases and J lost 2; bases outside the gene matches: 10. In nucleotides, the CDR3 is TGCAGCAGTGAAGTTAGCGGGACCAACACCGGGGAGCTGTTTTTT. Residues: CSSEVSGTNTGELFF.

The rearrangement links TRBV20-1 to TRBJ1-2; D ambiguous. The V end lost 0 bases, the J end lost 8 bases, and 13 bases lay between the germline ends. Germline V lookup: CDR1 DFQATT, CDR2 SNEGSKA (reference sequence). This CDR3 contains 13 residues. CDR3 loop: CSARDRRVVGYTF. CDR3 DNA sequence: TGCAGTGCTAGAGATCGGCGGGTAGTGGGCTACACCTTC.

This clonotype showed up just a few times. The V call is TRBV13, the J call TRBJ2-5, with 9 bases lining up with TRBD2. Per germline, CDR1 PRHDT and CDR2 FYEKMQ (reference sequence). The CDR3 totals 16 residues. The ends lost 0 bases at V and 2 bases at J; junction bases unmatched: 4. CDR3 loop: CASSLGLAGVQETQYF. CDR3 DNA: TGTGCCAGCAGCTTAGGCTTAGCGGGAGTGCAAGAGACCCAGTACTTC.

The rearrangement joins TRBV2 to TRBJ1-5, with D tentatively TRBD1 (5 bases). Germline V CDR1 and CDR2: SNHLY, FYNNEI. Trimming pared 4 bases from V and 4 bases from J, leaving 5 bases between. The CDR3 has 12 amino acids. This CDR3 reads CASSAGNQPQHF. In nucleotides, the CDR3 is TGTGCCAGCAGTGCAGGGAATCAGCCCCAGCATTTT.

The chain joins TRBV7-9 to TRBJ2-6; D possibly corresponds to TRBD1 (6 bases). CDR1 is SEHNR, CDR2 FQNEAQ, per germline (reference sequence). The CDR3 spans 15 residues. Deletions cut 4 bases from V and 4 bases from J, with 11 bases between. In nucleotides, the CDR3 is TGTGCCAGCAGCTACGGGGACACAGGGGCCAACGTCCTGACTTTC. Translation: CASSYGDTGANVLTF.

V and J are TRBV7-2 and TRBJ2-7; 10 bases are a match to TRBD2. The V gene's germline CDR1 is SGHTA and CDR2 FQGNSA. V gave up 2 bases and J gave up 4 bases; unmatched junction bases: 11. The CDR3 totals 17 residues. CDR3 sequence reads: CASSLSRASGSTYEQYF. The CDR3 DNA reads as TGTGCCAGCAGCTTATCCCGGGCTAGCGGGAGTACTTACGAGCAGTACTTC.

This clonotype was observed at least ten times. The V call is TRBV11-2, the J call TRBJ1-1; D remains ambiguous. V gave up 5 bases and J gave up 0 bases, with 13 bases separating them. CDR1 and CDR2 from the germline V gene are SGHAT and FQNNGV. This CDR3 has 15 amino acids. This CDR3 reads CASSHPRGMNTEAFF. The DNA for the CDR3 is TGTGCCAGCAGCCACCCTCGGGGTATGAACACTGAAGCTTTCTTT.

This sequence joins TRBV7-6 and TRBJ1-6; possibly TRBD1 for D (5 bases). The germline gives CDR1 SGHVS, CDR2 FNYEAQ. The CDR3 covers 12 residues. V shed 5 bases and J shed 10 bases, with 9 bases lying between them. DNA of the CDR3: TGTGCCAGCAGCAGGGGAAGCTCACCCCTCCACTTT. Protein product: CASSRGSSPLHF.

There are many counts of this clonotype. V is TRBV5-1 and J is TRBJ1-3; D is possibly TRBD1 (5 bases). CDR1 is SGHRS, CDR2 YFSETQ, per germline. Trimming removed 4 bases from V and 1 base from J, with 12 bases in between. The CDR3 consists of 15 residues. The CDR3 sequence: CASSLTTGSGNTIYF. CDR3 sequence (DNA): TGCGCCAGCAGCCTAACTACAGGATCTGGAAACACCATATATTTT.

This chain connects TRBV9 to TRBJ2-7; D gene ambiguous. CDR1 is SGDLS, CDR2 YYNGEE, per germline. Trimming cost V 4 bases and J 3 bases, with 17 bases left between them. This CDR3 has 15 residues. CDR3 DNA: TGTGCCAGCAGCCAAGATGTCGGCCGCGACTACGAGCAGTACTTC. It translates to CASSQDVGRDYEQYF.

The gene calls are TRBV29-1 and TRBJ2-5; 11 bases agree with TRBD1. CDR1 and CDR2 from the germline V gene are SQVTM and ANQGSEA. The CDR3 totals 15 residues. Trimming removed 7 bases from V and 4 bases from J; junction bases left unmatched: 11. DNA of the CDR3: TGCAGCGGCGGGGGAGGACAGGGGGCATCAGAGACCCAGTACTTC. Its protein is CSGGGGQGASETQYF.

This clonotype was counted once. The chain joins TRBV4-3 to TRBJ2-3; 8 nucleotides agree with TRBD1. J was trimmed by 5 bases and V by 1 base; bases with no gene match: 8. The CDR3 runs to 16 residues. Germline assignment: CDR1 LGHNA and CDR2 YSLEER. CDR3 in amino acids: CASSQGADRVVDTQYF. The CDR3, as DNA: TGCGCCAGCAGCCAAGGTGCGGACAGGGTGGTAGATACGCAGTATTTT.

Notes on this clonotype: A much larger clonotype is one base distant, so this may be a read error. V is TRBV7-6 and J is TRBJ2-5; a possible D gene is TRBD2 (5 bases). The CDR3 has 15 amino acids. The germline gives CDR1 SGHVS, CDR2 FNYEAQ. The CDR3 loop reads CASSQDRTLQETQYF. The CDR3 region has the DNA TGCGCCAGCAGCCAAGACCGGACTCTACAAGAGACCCAGTACTTC.

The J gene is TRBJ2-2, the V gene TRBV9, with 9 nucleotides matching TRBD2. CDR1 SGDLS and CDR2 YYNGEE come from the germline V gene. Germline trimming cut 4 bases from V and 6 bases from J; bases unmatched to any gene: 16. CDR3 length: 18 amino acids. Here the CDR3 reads CASSQTLGLAGISGELFF. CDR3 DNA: TGTGCCAGCAGCCAAACCCTAGGGCTAGCGGGAATTTCCGGGGAGCTGTTTTTT.